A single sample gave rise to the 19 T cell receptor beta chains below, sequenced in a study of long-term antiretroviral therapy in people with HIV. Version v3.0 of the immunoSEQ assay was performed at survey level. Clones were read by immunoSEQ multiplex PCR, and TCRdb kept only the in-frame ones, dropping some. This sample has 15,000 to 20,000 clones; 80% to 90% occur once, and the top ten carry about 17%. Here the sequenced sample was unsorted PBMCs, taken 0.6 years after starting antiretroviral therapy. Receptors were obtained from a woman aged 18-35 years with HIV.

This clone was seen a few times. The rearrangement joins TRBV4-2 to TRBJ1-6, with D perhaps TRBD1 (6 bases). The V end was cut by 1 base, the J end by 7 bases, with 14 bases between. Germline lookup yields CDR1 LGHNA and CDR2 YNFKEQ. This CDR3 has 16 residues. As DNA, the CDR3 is TGTGCCAGCAGCCAAGTAGCCCGACAGGCCAATTCACCCCTCCACTTT. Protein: CASSQVARQANSPLHF.

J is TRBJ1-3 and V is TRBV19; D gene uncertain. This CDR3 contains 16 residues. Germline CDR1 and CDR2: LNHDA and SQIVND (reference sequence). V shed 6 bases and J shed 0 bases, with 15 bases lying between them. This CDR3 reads CASRWAGRSSGNTIYF. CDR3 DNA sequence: TGTGCCAGTAGATGGGCTGGGAGAAGCTCTGGAAACACCATATATTTT.

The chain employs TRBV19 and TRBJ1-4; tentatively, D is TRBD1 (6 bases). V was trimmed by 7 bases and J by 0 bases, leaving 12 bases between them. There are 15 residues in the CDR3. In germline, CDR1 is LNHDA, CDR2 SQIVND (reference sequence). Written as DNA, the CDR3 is TGTGCCAGTACACGAGGGGGAACAACTAATGAAAAACTGTTTTTT. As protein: CASTRGGTTNEKLFF.

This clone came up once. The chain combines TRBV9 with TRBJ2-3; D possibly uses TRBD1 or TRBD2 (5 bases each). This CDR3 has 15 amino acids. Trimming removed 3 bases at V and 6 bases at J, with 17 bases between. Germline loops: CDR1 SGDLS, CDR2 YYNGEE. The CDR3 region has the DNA TGTGCCAGCAGCGCCCGGGACCGGCCGATGGATACGCAGTATTTT. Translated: CASSARDRPMDTQYF.

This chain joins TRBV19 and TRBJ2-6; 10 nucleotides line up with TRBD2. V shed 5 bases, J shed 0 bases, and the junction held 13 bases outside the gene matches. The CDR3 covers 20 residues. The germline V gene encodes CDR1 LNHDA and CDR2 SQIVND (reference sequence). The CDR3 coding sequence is TGTGCCAGTAGTTCCCCTAGTTGGCTAGCGGGAGCCTCTGGGGCCAACGTCCTGACTTTC. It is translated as CASSSPSWLAGASGANVLTF.

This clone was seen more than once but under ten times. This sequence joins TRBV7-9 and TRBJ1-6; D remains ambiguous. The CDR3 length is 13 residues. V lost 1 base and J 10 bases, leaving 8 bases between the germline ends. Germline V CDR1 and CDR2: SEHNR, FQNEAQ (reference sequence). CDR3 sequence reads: CASSLGWNSPLHF. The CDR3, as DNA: TGTGCCAGCAGCTTAGGGTGGAACTCACCCCTCCACTTT.

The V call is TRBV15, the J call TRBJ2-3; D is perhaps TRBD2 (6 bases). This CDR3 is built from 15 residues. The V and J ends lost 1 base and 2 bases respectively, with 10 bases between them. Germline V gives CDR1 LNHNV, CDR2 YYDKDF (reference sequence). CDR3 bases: TGTGCCACCAGCAGAGGGGGAGGCCTCACAGATACGCAGTATTTT. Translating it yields CATSRGGGLTDTQYF.

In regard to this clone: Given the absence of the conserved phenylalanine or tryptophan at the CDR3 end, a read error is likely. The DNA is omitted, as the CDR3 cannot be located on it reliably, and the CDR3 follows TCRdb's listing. CDR3 in amino acids: CASSQQRRTGT. V is TRBV5-1 and J is TRBJ2-7; the D call TRBD1 from the table was never checked on the DNA. The V gene's germline CDR1 is SGHRS and CDR2 YFSETQ. The CDR3 contains 11 residues when both ends are counted.

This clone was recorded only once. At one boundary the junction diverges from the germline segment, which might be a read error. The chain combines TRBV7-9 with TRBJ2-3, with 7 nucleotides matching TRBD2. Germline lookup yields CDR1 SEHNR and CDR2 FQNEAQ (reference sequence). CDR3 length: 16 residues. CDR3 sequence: CVSSLAMTSSTDTQYF. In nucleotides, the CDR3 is TGTGTCAGCAGCTTAGCGATGACTAGCTCCACAGATACGCAGTATTTT.

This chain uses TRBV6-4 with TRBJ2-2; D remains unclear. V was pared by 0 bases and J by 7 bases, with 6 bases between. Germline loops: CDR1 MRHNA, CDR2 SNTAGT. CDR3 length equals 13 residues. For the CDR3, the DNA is TGTGCCAGCAGTGACTCGAATAGCGGGGAGCTGTTTTTT. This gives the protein CASSDSNSGELFF.

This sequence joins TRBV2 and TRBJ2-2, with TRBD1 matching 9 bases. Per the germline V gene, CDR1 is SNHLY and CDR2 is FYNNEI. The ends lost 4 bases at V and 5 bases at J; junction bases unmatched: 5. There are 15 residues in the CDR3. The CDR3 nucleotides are TGTGCCAGCAGTGGGCGGACAGGGGAGACCGGGGAGCTGTTTTTT. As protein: CASSGRTGETGELFF.

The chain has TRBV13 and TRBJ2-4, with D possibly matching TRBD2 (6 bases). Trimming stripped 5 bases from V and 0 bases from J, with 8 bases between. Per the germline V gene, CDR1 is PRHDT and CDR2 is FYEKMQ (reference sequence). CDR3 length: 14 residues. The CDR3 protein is CASSSGLAKNIQYF. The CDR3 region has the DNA TGTGCCAGCAGCAGCGGGTTAGCCAAAAACATTCAGTACTTC.

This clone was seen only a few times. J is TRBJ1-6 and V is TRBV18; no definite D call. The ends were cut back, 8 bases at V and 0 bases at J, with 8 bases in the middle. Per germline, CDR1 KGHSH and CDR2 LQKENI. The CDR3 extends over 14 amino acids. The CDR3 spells CASTKSSYNSPLHF. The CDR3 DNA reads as TGTGCCAGCACTAAGAGCTCCTATAATTCACCCCTCCACTTT.

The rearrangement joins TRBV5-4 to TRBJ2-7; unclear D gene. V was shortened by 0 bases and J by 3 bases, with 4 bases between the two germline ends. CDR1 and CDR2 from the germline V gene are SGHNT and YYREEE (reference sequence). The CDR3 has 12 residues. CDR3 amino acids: CASSLDIYEQYF. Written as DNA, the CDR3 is TGTGCCAGCAGCTTGGACATCTACGAGCAGTACTTC.

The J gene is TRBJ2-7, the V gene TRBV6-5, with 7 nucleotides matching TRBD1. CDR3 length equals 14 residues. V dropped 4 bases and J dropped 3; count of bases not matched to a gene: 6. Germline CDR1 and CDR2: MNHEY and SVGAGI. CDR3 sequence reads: CASSSRRQGYEQYF. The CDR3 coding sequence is TGTGCCAGCAGTTCTCGACGACAGGGCTACGAGCAGTACTTC.

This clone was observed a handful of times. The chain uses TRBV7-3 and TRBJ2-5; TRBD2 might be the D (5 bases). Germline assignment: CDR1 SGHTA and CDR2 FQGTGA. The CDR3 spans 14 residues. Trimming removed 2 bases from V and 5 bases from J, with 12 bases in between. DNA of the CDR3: TGTGCCAGCAGCTTAGCCGGGAACGGGGAGACCCAGTACTTC. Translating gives CASSLAGNGETQYF.

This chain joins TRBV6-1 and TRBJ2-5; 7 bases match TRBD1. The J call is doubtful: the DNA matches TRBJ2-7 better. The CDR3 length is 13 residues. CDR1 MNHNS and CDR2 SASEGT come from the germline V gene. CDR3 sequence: CASEETGPYEQYF. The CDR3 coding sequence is TGTGCCAGCGAGGAGACAGGGCCGTACGAGCAGTACTTC.

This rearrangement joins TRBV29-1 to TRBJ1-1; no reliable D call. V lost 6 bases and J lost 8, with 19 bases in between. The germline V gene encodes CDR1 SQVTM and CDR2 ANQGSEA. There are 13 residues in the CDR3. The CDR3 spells CSVEGVFSVEAFF. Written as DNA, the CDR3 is TGCAGCGTAGAGGGTGTGTTTTCGGTGGAAGCTTTCTTT.

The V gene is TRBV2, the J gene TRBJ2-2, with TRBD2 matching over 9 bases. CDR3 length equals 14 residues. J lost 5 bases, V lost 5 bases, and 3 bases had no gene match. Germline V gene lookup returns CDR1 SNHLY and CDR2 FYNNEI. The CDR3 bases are TGTGCCAGCAGTCCTAGCGGGACTACCGGGGAGCTGTTTTTT. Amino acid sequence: CASSPSGTTGELFF.